What follows are 17 T cell receptor beta chains derived from one specimen sequenced in a study of T cell repertoires in cytomegalovirus infection (dated by TCRdb to about 2019). The sequencing machine was an Illumina HiSeq 1500. TCRdb reprocessing: public reads trimmed at Q25 with fastp, clones called with MiXCR, in-frame beta chains kept. Each CDR3 protein appears once, grouped with its most common genes and DNA. For this sample the table gives almost 300,000 distinct CDR3 sequences, of which roughly 9.3% were detected only once. The biggest ten clones account for more than 2.5% of the sample. Input material: PBMCs. These receptors were taken from a human donor in good health (CMV status not recorded). Some clones in this sample may be carry-over from other donors' samples.

This clonotype was picked up many times. In DNA form, the CDR3 reads TGTGCCAGCAGCCAAGGTAGATCTGGGGCCAACGTCCTGACTTTC. Translation: CASSQGRSGANVLTF. The chain couples TRBV4-2 to TRBJ2-6; D remains ambiguous. V lost 1 base and J lost 1, with 5 bases in between. In germline, CDR1 is LGHNA, CDR2 YNFKEQ. CDR3 length: 15 amino acids.

This clonotype was detected ten times or more. The chain combines TRBV7-2 with TRBJ1-5; D not resolved. Germline values: CDR1 SGHTA, CDR2 FQGNSA. V shed 3 bases and J shed 0 bases, with 6 bases lying between them. There are 14 residues in the CDR3. CDR3 bases: TGTGCCAGCAGCTTGGGAGATAGCAATCAGCCCCAGCATTTT. Translated: CASSLGDSNQPQHF.

This clonotype has ten or more counts. The chain uses TRBV5-4 and TRBJ1-4, with a tentative D call TRBD1 (6 bases). The CDR3 consists of 15 residues. Trimming removed 4 bases at V and 4 bases at J, with 14 bases between. Germline-derived CDR1 and CDR2 are SGHNT and YYREEE (reference sequence). CDR3 amino acids: CASSLQGPNNEKLFF. The CDR3 region has the DNA TGTGCCAGCAGCCTACAGGGACCCAATAATGAAAAACTGTTTTTT.

At least ten counts were recorded for this clonotype. For the CDR3, the DNA is TGTGCCAGTAGTGACGGGACAGACGTTAGGAAAGCTTTCTTT. Its translation: CASSDGTDVRKAFF. The V call is TRBV19, the J call TRBJ1-1, with 7 bases matching TRBD1. The CDR3 loop spans 14 amino acids. Germline loops: CDR1 LNHDA, CDR2 SQIVND (reference sequence). Losses at the gene ends were 5 bases for V and 9 bases for J; bases not matched to a gene: 12.

This clonotype was seen only once. The CDR3 protein is CASSALAGGETQYF. CDR3 sequence (DNA): TGTGCCAGCAGCGCCCTAGCGGGAGGAGAGACCCAGTACTTC. The J gene is TRBJ2-5, the V gene TRBV7-2, with 11 bases aligning to TRBD2. The CDR3 totals 14 residues. In germline, CDR1 is SGHTA, CDR2 FQGNSA. The ends lost 5 bases at V and 4 bases at J; junction bases unmatched: 3.

There are many counts of this clonotype. The chain uses TRBV20-1 and TRBJ2-2; D perhaps matches TRBD1 (5 bases). The CDR3 spans 12 residues. Germline CDR1 DFQATT, CDR2 SNEGSKA (reference sequence). V was clipped by 1 base and J by 6 bases, with 6 bases between them. In DNA, the CDR3 is TGCAGTGCTAGAGTGGGGCCCGGGGAGCTGTTTTTT. Protein sequence: CSARVGPGELFF.

This chain uses TRBV12-3 or TRBV12-4 with TRBJ2-1; D is unresolved. The CDR3 is made up of 16 amino acids. V shed 4 bases and J shed 0 bases, with 13 bases lying between them. Written as DNA, the CDR3 is TGTGCCAGCAGTTACTTACCCTTGAGCTCCTACAATGAGCAGTTCTTC. Translating it yields CASSYLPLSSYNEQFF.

This clonotype appeared many times. The chain combines TRBV11-2 with TRBJ1-6; 7 bases fit TRBD1. The CDR3 is made up of 14 amino acids. Trimming cost V 2 bases and J 7 bases; bases outside gene matches: 2. Germline V gives CDR1 SGHAT, CDR2 FQNNGV. CDR3 coding DNA: TGTGCCAGCAGCTTACAGACAGGGAATTCACCCCTCCACTTT. Its protein is CASSLQTGNSPLHF.

This clonotype was detected ten times or more. Sequence at one end of the junction differs from germline and may be a read error. The chain recombines TRBV7-8 with TRBJ1-2, with D possibly TRBD1 on 5 matching bases. Germline V gene data show CDR1 as SGHVS and CDR2 as FQNEAQ. The CDR3 spans 13 residues. The CDR3 region has the DNA TGTGCCAGCAGCCCAGAACGGACACGCGAGTACTCCTTC. Its translation: CASSPERTREYSF.

This clonotype occurred many times. The V call is TRBV7-2, the J call TRBJ1-2; D call uncertain. From germline, CDR1 is SGHTA and CDR2 FQGNSA. Trimming stripped 2 bases from V and 6 bases from J, with 10 bases between. The CDR3 is 13 residues long. In nucleotides, the CDR3 is TGTGCCAGCAGCTTAAATGGGAAAGATGGCTACACCTTC. Protein: CASSLNGKDGYTF.

The CDR3 is CASSRDTLLGNTIYF. As DNA, the CDR3 is TGTGCCAGCAGCCGCGACACCTTGCTTGGAAACACCATATATTTT. V gene TRBV6-6 combines with J gene TRBJ1-3; no clear D. The ends were cut back, 6 bases at V and 3 bases at J, with 15 bases in the middle. CDR1 MNHNY and CDR2 SVGAGI come from the germline V gene (reference sequence). CDR3 size: 15 residues.

This clonotype has more than one count but fewer than ten. The CDR3 protein is CASTPSPDSGNTIYF. CDR3 in DNA: TGCGCCAGCACCCCGAGCCCGGACTCTGGAAACACCATATATTTT. The chain couples TRBV4-1 to TRBJ1-3; D uncertain. Trimming took 7 bases from V and 0 from J, leaving 13 bases between them. From germline, CDR1 is MGHRA and CDR2 YSYEKL. The CDR3 extends over 15 amino acids.

This rearrangement joins TRBV29-1 to TRBJ2-1; D unclear. Germline CDR1 reads SQVTM; CDR2 reads ANQGSEA. There are 11 residues in the CDR3. Trimming removed 5 bases from V and 4 bases from J, with 6 bases in between. The CDR3 bases are TGCAGCGTTCTTGTGTACAATGAGCAGTTCTTC. Amino acids: CSVLVYNEQFF.

This clonotype has only a few counts. The chain joins TRBV12-5 to TRBJ2-7; 9 bases agree with TRBD1. CDR1 LGHNT and CDR2 FRNRAP come from the germline V gene. The CDR3 runs 15 residues. The trim removed 6 bases at V and 4 bases at J, leaving 10 bases unmatched. The CDR3 DNA reads TGTGCTAGTGGCCTCGAAGGGACAGGGATATACGAGCAGTACTTC. As protein: CASGLEGTGIYEQYF.

This clonotype was counted at least ten times. The chain joins TRBV20-1 to TRBJ1-2; TRBD1 is a possible D gene (6 bases). This CDR3 spans 13 amino acids. Germline V gene lookup returns CDR1 DFQATT and CDR2 SNEGSKA (reference sequence). V lost 4 bases, J lost 6 bases, and 15 bases lay in between. CDR3 amino acids: CSAKGGTIDGYTF. The DNA of the CDR3 is TGCAGTGCTAAGGGAGGGACAATAGATGGCTACACCTTC.

This clonotype has at least ten counts. This chain uses TRBV13 with TRBJ2-6; D unclear. The CDR3 is 14 residues long. CDR1 and CDR2 (germline): PRHDT, FYEKMQ (reference sequence). V was pared by 6 bases and J by 4 bases, with 10 bases between. The CDR3 DNA is TGTGCCAGCAGTTCCTCGGAGGGGGCCAACGTCCTGACTTTC. Translating it yields CASSSSEGANVLTF.

The CDR3 protein is CAISERGFTEAFF. In DNA form, the CDR3 reads TGTGCCATCAGTGAGAGGGGTTTCACTGAAGCTTTCTTT. The chain recombines TRBV10-3 with TRBJ1-1; the D gene is possibly TRBD1 (5 bases). CDR3 size: 13 residues. Germline V lookup: CDR1 ENHRY, CDR2 SYGVKD. Trimming pared 2 bases from V and 4 bases from J, leaving 8 bases between.